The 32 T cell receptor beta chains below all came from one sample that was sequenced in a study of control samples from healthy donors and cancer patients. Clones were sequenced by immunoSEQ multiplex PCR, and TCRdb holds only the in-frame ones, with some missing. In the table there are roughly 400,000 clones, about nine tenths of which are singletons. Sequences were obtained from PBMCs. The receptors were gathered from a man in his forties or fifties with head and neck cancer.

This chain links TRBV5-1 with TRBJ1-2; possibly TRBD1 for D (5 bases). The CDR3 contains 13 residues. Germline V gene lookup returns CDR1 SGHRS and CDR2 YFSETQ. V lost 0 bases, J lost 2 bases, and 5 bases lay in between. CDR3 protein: CASSLGDNYGYTF. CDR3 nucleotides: TGCGCCAGCAGCTTGGGGGACAACTATGGCTACACCTTC.

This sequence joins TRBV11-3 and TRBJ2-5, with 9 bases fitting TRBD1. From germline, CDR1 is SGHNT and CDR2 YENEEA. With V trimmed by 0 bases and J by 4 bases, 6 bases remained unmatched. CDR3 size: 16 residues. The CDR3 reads CASSLEAGQGSETQYF. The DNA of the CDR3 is TGTGCCAGCAGCTTAGAGGCGGGACAGGGCTCAGAGACCCAGTACTTC.

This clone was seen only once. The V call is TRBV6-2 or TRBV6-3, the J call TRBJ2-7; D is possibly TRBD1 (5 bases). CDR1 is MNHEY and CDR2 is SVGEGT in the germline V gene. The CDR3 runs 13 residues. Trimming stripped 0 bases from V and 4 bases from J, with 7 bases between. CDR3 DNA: TGTGCCAGCAGTTACTCGACAGTTTACGAGCAGTACTTC. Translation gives CASSYSTVYEQYF.

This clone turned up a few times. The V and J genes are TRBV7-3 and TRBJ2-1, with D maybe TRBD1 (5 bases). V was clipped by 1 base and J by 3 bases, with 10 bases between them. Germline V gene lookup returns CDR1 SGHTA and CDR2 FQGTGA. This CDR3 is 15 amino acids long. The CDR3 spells CASSLRAGRYNEQFF. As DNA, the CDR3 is TGTGCCAGCAGCTTAAGGGCAGGGCGCTACAATGAGCAGTTCTTC.

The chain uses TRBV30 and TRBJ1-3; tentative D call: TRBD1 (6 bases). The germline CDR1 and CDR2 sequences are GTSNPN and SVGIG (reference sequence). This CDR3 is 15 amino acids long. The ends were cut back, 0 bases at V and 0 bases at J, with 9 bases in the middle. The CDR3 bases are TGTGCCTGGAGTGTGGGACACCGCTCTGGAAACACCATATATTTT. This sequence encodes CAWSVGHRSGNTIYF.

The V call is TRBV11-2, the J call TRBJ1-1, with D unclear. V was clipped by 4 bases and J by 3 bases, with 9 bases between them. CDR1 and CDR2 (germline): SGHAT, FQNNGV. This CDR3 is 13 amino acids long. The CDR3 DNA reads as TGTGCCAGCAGCTCTAGTGAGGACACTGAAGCTTTCTTT. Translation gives CASSSSEDTEAFF.

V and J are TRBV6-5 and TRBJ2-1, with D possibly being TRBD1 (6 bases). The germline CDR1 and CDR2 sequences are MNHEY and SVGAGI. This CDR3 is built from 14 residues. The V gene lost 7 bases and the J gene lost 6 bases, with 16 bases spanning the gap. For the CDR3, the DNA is TGTGCCAGCACCGCCGGGACACTCTCCAATGAGCAGTTCTTC. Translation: CASTAGTLSNEQFF.

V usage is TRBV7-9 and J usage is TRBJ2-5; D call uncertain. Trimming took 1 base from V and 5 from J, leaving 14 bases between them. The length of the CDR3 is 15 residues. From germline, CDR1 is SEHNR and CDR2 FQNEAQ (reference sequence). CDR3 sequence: CASSLVASRVETQYF. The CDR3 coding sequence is TGTGCCAGCAGCTTAGTGGCCAGTAGGGTGGAGACCCAGTACTTC.

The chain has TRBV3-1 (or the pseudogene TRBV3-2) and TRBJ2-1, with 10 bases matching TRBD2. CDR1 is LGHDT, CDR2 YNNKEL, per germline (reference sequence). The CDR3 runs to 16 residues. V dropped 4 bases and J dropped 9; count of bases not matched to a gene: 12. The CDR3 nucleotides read TGTGCCAGCAGCCGAGGACTAGCGGACCTTATCCCTGAGCAGTTCTTC. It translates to CASSRGLADLIPEQFF.

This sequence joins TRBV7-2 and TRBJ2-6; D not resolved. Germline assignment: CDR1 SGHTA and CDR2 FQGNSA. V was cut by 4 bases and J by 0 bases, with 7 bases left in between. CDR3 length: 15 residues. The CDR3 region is CASSYPGSGANVLTF. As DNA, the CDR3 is TGTGCCAGCAGCTATCCGGGCTCTGGGGCCAACGTCCTGACTTTC.

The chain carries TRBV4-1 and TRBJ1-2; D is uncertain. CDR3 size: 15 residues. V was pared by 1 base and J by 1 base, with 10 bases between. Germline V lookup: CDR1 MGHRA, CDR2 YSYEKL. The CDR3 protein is CASSQGARGNYGYTF. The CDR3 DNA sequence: TGCGCCAGCAGCCAAGGGGCTCGGGGTAACTATGGCTACACCTTC.

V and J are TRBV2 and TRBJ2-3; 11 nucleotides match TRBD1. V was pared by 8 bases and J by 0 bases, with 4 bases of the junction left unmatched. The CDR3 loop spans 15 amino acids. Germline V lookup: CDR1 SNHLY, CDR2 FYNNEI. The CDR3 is CASRTGGLSTDTQYF. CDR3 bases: TGTGCCAGCCGGACAGGGGGCCTCAGCACAGATACGCAGTATTTT.

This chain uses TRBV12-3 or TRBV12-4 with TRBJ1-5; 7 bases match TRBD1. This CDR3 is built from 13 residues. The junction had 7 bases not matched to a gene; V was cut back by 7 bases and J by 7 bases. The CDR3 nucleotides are TGTGCCAGCAAACACAGGGGTTGGCAGCCCCAGCATTTT. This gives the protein CASKHRGWQPQHF.

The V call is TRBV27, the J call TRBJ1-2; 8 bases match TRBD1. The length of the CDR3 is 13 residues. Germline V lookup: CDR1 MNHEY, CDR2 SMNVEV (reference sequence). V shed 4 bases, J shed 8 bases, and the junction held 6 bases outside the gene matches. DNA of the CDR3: TGTGCCAGCAGTTCAGGGGGCGCCTGGGGCTACACCTTC. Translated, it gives CASSSGGAWGYTF.

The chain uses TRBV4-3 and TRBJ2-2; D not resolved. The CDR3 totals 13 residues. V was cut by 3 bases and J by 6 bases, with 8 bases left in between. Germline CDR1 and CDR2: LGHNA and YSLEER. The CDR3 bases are TGCGCCAGCAGCCAGCGTAACTCCGGGGAGCTGTTTTTT. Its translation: CASSQRNSGELFF.

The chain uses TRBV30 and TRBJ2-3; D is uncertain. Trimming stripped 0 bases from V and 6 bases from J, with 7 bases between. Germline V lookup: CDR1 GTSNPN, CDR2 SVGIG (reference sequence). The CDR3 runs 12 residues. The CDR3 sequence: CAWSVSLDTQYF. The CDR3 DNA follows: TGTGCCTGGAGTGTCAGTCTGGATACGCAGTATTTT.

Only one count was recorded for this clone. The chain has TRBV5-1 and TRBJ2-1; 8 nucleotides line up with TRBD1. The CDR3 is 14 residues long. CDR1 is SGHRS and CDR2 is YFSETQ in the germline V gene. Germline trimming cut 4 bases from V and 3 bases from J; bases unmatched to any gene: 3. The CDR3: CASSLDRVYNEQFF. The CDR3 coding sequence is TGCGCCAGCAGCCTGGACAGGGTCTACAATGAGCAGTTCTTC. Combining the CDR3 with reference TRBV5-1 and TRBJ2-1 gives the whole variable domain KAGVTQTPRYLIKTRGQQVTLSCSPISGHRSVSWYQQTPGQGLQFLFEYFSETQRNKGNFPGRFSGRQFSNSRSEMNVSTLELGDSALYLCASSLDRVYNEQFFGPGTRLTVL.

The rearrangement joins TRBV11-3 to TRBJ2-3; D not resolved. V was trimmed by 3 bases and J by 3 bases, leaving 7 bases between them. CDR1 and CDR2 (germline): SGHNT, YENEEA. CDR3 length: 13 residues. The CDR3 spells CASSFGLTDTQYF. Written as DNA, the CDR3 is TGTGCCAGCAGCTTCGGGCTAACAGATACGCAGTATTTT.

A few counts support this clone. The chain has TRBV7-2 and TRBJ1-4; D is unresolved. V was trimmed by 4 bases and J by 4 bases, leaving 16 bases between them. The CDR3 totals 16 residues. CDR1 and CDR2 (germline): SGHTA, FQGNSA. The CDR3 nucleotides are TGTGCCAGCAGCTCGGACTCCACAAGCCGTAATGAAAAACTGTTTTTT. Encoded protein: CASSSDSTSRNEKLFF. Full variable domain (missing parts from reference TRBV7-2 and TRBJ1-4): GAGVSQSPSNKVTEKGKDVELRCDPISGHTALYWYRQSLGQGLEFLIYFQGNSAPDKSGLPSDRFSAERTGGSVSTLTIQRTQQEDSAVYLCASSSDSTSRNEKLFFGSGTQLSVL.

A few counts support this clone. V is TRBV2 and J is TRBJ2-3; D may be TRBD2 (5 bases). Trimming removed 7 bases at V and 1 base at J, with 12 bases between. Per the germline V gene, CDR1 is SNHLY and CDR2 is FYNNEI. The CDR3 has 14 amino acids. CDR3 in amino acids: CASMTNRGTDTQYF. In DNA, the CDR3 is TGTGCCAGCATGACTAACCGCGGCACAGATACGCAGTATTTT. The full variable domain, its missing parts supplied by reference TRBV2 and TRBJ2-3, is EPEVTQTPSHQVTQMGQEVILRCVPISNHLYFYWYRQILGQKVEFLVSFYNNEISEKSEIFDDQFSVERPDGSNFTLKIRSTKLEDSAMYFCASMTNRGTDTQYFGPGTRLTVL.

The CDR3 bases are TGTGCCAGCAGTTTTGTGGGGCGAACTCTCGGCTACACCTTC. This codes for CASSFVGRTLGYTF. The chain couples TRBV28 to TRBJ1-2; tentatively, D is TRBD1 (5 bases). This CDR3 region has 14 residues. Germline V CDR1 and CDR2: MDHEN, SYDVKM. The V end was cut by 3 bases, the J end by 8 bases, with 16 bases between.

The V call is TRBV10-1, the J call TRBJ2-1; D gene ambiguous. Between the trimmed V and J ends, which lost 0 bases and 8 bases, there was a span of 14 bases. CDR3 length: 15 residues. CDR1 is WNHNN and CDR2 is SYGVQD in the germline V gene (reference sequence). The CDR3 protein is CASSESDGRFDEQFF. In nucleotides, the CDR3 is TGCGCCAGCAGTGAGTCGGATGGGCGGTTTGATGAGCAGTTCTTC.

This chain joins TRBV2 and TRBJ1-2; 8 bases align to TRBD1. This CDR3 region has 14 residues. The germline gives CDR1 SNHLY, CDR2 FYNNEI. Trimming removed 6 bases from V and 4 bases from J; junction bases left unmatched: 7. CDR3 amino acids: CASRDRGWGYGYTF. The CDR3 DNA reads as TGTGCCAGCAGAGACAGGGGATGGGGCTATGGCTACACCTTC.

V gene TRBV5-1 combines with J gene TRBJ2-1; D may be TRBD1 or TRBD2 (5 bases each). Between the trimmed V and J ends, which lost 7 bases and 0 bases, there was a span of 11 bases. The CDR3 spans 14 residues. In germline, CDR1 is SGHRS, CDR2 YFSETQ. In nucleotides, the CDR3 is TGCGCCAGCCACCCAGGGAGCTCCTACAATGAGCAGTTCTTC. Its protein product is CASHPGSSYNEQFF.

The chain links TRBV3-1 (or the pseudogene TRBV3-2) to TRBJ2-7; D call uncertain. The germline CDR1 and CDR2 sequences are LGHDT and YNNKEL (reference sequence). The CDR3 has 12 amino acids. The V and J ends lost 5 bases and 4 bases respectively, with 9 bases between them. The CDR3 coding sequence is TGTGCCAGCAGCTTTAACAAGTACGAGCAGTACTTC. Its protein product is CASSFNKYEQYF.

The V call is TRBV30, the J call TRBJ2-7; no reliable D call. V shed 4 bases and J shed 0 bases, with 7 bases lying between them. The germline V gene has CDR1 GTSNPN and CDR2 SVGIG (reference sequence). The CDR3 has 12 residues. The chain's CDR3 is CAWTISSYEQYF. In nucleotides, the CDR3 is TGTGCCTGGACTATCAGCTCCTACGAGCAGTACTTC.

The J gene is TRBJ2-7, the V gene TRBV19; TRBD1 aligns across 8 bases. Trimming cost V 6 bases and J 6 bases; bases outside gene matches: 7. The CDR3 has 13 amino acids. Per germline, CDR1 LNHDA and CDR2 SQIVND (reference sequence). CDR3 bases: TGTGCCAGTAGGAGGGGACAGGTTGGCGAGCAGTACTTC. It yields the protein CASRRGQVGEQYF.

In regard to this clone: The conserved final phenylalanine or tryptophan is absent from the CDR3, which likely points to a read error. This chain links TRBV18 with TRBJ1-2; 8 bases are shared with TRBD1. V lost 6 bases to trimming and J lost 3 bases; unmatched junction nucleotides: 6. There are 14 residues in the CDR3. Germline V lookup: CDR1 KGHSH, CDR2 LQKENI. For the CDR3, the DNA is TGTGCCAGCTCCCCTAAGGACAGGGACTATGGCTACACCCTC. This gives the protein CASSPKDRDYGYTL.

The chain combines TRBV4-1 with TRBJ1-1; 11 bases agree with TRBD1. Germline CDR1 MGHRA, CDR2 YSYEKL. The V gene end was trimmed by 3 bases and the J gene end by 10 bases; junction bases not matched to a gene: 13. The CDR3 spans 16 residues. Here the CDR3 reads CASSQTSPGTGGVAFF. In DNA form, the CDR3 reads TGCGCCAGCAGCCAGACGTCCCCCGGGACAGGGGGTGTAGCTTTCTTT.

Here the CDR3 DNA reads TGTGCCAGCAGCTCCAAGGGGGGCGGGACAGCCATCTACGAGCAGTACTTC. The encoded protein is CASSSKGGGTAIYEQYF. The chain is built from TRBV7-9 and TRBJ2-7; a possible D gene is TRBD1 (7 bases). The CDR3 sequence is 17 residues long. The germline CDR1 and CDR2 sequences are SEHNR and FQNEAQ (reference sequence). The ends were cut back, 4 bases at V and 3 bases at J, with 22 bases in the middle.

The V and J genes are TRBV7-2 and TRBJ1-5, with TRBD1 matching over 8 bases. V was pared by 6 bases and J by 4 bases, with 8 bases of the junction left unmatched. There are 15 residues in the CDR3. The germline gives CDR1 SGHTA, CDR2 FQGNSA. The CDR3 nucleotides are TGTGCCAGCAGTTATCAGGGGGCTGGGAATCAGCCCCAGCATTTT. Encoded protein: CASSYQGAGNQPQHF.

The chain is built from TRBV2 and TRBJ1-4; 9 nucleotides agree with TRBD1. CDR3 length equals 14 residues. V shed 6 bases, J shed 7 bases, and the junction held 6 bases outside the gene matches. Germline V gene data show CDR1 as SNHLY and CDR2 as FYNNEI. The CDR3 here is CASRVGTGIEKLFF. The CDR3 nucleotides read TGTGCCAGCAGAGTAGGGACAGGGATTGAAAAACTGTTTTTT.